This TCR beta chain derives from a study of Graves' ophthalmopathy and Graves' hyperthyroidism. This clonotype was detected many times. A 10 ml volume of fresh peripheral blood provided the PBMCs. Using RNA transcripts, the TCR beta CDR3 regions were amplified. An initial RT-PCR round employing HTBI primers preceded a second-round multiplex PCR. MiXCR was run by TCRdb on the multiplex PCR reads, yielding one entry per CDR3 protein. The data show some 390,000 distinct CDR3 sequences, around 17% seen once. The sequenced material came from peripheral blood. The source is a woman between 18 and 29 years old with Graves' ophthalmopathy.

The DNA for the CDR3 is TGTGCCAGCAGTTACGATAATAGCAATCAGCCCCAGCATTTT. Its translation: CASSYDNSNQPQHF. The chain is built from TRBV6-2 or TRBV6-3 and TRBJ1-5; no clear D. From germline, CDR1 is MNHEY and CDR2 SVGEGT. The CDR3 runs to 14 residues. Trimming removed 2 bases from V and 0 bases from J, with 5 bases in between.